The TCR beta chain under discussion was sequenced for a study of CD8 T cells in Susac syndrome. The germline V gene has CDR1 SQVTM and CDR2 ANQGSEA. With 4 bases removed from V and 2 bases from J, the gap between germline ends came to 11 bases. CDR3 length equals 14 residues. Random-hexamer reverse transcription was applied to roughly 0.5 to 1 ug RNA. TCRdb analysed the immunoSEQ multiplex PCR reads with MiXCR anew, one entry per CDR3 protein. The table includes under 200,000 distinct CDR3 sequences, 93% detected once. Sequenced: CD4+ T cells from PBMCs. The clonotype originates from a human donor in good health. The V gene is TRBV29-1, the J gene TRBJ1-4; D possibly corresponds to TRBD1 (5 bases). CDR3 coding DNA: TGCAGCGTTGGGCGATGGGGGACTAATGAAAAACTGTTTTTT. Its translation is CSVGRWGTNEKLFF. The full variable domain, in which reference TRBV29-1 and TRBJ1-4 provide the parts outside the CDR3, is SAVISQKPSRDICQRGTSLTIQCQVDSQVTMMFWYRQQPGQSLTLIATANQGSEATYESGFVIDKFPISRPNLTFSTLTVSNMSPEDSSIYLCSVGRWGTNEKLFFGSGTQLSVL.